The rows below give T cell receptor beta chains drawn from one sample of a study of T cells in Graves' hyperthyroidism and ophthalmopathy. TCRdb re-derived calls from the multiplex PCR reads in MiXCR, one entry per CDR3 protein. The sample carries 92,000 or so distinct CDR3 sequences, roughly 49% recorded once. The sequenced sample consisted of blood. These receptors were taken from a woman between 35 and 50 years old with Graves' hyperthyroidism. The CDR3 runs from the conserved cysteine through the conserved F or W. The D gene is left open where the match is weak. Clone size appears in some rows only: once, few, many, or a class for an expanded clone.

TRBJ2-7,TRBV7-8,.,few,CAWSRAGASWLYEQYF,TGTGCCTGGAGTAGGGCCGGGGCCAGCTGGCTCTACGAGCAGTACTTC
TRBJ1-2,TRBV7-9,.,.,CASSPNTGAGGYTF,TGTGCCAGCAGCCCTAACACCGGGGCCGGTGGCTACACCTTC
TRBJ1-2,TRBV5-1,.,many,CASSPTAANYGYTF,TGCGCCAGCAGCCCCACAGCAGCTAACTATGGCTACACCTTC
TRBJ2-5,TRBV5-1,TRBD2,many,CASSTYAGGETQYF,TGCGCCAGCAGCACTTACGCGGGAGGGGAGACCCAGTACTTC
TRBJ1-4,TRBV7-9,.,.,CASSLGGGAEEELFF,TGTGCCAGCAGCTTAGGAGGGGGTGCAGAAGAAGAACTGTTTTTT
TRBJ1-1,TRBV25-1,.,.,CACSARDSTGGFTEAFF,.
TRBJ1-5,TRBV7-2,TRBD1,many,CASSHRGRNQPQHF,TGTGCCAGCAGCCACAGGGGGAGGAATCAGCCCCAGCATTTT
TRBJ1-3,TRBV15,.,once,CATSSQEPRSGNTIYF,TGTGCCACCAGCAGCCAAGAACCCCGTTCTGGAAACACCATATATTTT
TRBJ1-5,TRBV28,TRBD1,many,CASSWTGRNDQPQHF,TGTGCCAGCAGTTGGACAGGGCGGAACGATCAGCCCCAGCATTTT
TRBJ1-1,TRBV19,TRBD1,many,CASSIMKRQGTYENTEAFF,TGTGCCAGTAGTATAATGAAGAGACAGGGGACCTACGAGAACACTGAAGCTTTCTTT
TRBJ1-2,TRBV7-3,.,once,CASSSRSGGTGEHYGYTF,TGTGCCAGCAGCTCACGGTCAGGAGGGACCGGGGAGCACTATGGCTACACCTTC
TRBJ2-5,TRBV7-7,TRBD2,many,CASSFRGGSETQYF,TGTGCCAGCAGCTTCCGGGGGGGTAGTGAGACCCAGTACTTC
TRBJ1-6,TRBV9,.,.,CASRGEGDNSPLHF,TGTGCCAGCAGAGGTGAAGGGGATAATTCACCCCTCCACTTT
TRBJ1-2,TRBV20-1,TRBD1,.,CSAVRQGTGYTF,TGCAGTGCTGTGCGACAGGGAACTGGCTACACCTTC
TRBJ2-5,TRBV7-3,.,.,CASSSTSGLGKETQYF,TGTGCCAGCAGCTCCACCAGCGGGCTGGGTAAAGAGACCCAGTACTTC
TRBJ2-3,TRBV7-2,TRBD2,once,CASSEAGGADTQYF,TGTGCCAGCAGCGAGGCGGGAGGGGCAGATACGCAGTATTTT
TRBJ2-5,TRBV10-3,TRBD2,.,CATQLSSGKGETQYF,TGTGCCACCCAACTCTCTAGCGGGAAGGGGGAGACCCAGTACTTC
TRBJ2-5,TRBV15,TRBD2,.,CATSPPTSGVSETQYF,TGTGCCACCAGCCCGCCGACTAGCGGGGTTTCAGAGACCCAGTACTTC
TRBJ1-5,TRBV5-6,TRBD1,.,CASSSGTGPNQPQHF,TGTGCCAGCAGCTCTGGGACAGGCCCCAATCAGCCCCAGCATTTT
TRBJ2-7,TRBV10-2,TRBD1,once,CASSESRPGQGYEQYF,TGCGCCAGCAGTGAGTCGAGACCGGGACAGGGATACGAGCAGTACTTC
TRBJ1-6,TRBV29-1,TRBD1,many,CSVSTGKNSPLHF,TGCAGCGTTTCGACAGGGAAGAATTCACCCCTCCACTTT
TRBJ2-5,TRBV13,TRBD1,few,CASSLGRDRGETQYF,TGTGCCAGCAGCTTAGGAAGGGACAGGGGCGAGACCCAGTACTTC
TRBJ1-2,TRBV7-2,.,.,CASSFRDTYGYTF,TGTGCCAGCAGTTTCCGGGACACCTATGGCTACACCTTC
TRBJ1-2,TRBV10-3,.,.,CAIGGTAVHGYTF,TGTGCCATCGGTGGAACCGCCGTCCATGGCTACACCTTC
TRBJ2-7,TRBV5-1,TRBD2,.,CASSLSASGGYEQYF,TGCGCCAGCAGCTTGTCAGCTAGCGGGGGTTACGAGCAGTACTTC
TRBJ2-5,TRBV4-2,TRBD2,.,CASSQVNSAGGLQETQYF,TGTGCCAGCAGCCAAGTTAATTCGGCGGGAGGCCTCCAAGAGACCCAGTACTTC
TRBJ2-5,TRBV28,TRBD2,.,CASSPGTSGTETQYF,TGTGCCAGCAGCCCAGGGACTAGCGGGACGGAGACCCAGTACTTC
TRBJ1-5,TRBV10-3,.,few,CAITGEPNQPQHF,TGTGCCATCACTGGAGAACCCAATCAGCCCCAGCATTTT
TRBJ2-7,TRBV5-1,.,.,CASTRTAYEQCF,TGCGCCAGCACCAGGACAGCCTACGAGCAGTGCTTC
TRBJ1-2,TRBV10-3,.,many,CASRAGSYGYTF,TGTGCCAGTCGCGCGGGGAGCTATGGCTACACCTTC
TRBJ1-1,TRBV2,.,many,CASTQPTANTEAFF,TGTGCCAGCACCCAACCTACAGCAAACACTGAAGCTTTCTTT
TRBJ1-1,TRBV2,.,.,CASSGYRVNTEAFF,TGTGCCAGCAGTGGCTACAGGGTGAACACTGAGGCTTTCTTT